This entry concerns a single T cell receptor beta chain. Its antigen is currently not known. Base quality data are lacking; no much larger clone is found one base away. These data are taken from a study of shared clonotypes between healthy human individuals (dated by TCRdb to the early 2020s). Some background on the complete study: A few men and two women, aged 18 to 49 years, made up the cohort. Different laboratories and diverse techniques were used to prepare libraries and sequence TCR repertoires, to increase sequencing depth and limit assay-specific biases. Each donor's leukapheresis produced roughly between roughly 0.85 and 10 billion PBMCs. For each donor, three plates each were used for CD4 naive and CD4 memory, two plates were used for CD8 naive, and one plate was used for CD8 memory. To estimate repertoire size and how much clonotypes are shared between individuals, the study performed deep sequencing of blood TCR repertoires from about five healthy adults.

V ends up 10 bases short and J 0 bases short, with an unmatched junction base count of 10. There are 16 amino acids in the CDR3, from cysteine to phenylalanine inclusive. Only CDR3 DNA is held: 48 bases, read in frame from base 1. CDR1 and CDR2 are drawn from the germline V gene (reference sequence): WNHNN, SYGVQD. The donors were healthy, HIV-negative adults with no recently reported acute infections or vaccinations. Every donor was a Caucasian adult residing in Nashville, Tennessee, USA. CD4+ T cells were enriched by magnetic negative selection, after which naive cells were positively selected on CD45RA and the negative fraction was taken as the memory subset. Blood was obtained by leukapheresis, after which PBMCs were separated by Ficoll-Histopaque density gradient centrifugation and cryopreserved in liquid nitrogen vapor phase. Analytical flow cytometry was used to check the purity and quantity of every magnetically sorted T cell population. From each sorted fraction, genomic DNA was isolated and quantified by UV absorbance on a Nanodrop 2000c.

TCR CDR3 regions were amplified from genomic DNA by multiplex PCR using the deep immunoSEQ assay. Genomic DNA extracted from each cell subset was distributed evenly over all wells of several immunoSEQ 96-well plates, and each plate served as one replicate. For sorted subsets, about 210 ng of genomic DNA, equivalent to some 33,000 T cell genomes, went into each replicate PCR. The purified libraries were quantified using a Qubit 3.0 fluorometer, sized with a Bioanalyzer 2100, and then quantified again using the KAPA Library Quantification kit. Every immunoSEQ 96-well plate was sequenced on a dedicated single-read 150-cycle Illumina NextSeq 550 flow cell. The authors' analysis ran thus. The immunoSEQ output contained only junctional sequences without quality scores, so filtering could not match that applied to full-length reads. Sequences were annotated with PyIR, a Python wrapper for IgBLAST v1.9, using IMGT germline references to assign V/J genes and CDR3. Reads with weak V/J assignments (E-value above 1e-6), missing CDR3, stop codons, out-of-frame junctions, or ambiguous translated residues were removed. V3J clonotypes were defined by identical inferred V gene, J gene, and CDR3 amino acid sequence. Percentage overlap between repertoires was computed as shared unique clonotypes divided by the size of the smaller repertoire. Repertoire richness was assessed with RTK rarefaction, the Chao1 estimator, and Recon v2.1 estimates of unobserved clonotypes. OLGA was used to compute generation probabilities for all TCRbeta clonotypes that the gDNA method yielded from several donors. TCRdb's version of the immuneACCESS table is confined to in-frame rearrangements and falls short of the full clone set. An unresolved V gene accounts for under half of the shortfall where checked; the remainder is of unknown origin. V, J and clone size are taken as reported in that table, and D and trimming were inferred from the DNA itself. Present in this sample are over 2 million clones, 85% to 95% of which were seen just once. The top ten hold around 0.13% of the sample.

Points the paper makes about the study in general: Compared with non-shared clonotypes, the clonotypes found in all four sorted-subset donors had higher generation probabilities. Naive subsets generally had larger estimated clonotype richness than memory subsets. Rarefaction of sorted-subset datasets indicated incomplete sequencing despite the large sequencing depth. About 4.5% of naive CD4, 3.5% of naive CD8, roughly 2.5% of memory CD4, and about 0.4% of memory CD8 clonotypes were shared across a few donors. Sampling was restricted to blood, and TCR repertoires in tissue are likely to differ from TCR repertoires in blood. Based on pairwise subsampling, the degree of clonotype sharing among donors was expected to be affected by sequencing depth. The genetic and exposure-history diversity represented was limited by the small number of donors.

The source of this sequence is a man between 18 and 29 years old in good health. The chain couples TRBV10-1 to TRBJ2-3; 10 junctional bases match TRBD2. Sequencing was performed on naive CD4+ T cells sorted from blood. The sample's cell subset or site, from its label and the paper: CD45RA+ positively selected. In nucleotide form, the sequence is TGCGCCACCTCCCGGACTAGCGGTGTCAGCACAGATACGCAGTATTTT. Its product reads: CATSRTSGVSTDTQYF.